Described below is a single TCR beta chain sequence and its context. No antigen is known for it. Clones were sequenced by immunoSEQ multiplex PCR, and TCRdb holds only the in-frame ones, with some missing. The sample has about 980,000 clones, 76% seen once; the top ten hold approximately 1.5%. Looked up from germline, CDR1 is MGHRA and CDR2 is YSYEKL. The CDR3 spans 16 residues. Trimming left V 1 base short and J 8 bases short, with 17 bases between. CD45RA-negative memory and CD45RA+ naive subsets were split from the CD4+ cells. The data were taken from a study of shared clonotypes between healthy human individuals. General observations from the study: Larger richness was generally estimated for naive than memory subsets. Generation probabilities of non-shared clonotypes were lower (relative to those shared by all four donors).

The sample consisted of memory CD4+ T cells sorted from blood. As for subset: CD45RA-negative fraction. V gene TRBV4-1 combines with J gene TRBJ1-4; weak D call: TRBD1 (5 bases). The clonotype was recovered from a man between 18 and 35 years old in good health. CDR3 protein: CASSQVLAGLGEKLFF. The CDR3 nucleotides are TGCGCCAGCAGCCAAGTTTTGGCAGGGTTAGGGGAAAAACTGTTTTTT.